Reported below is one TCR beta chain. Its antigen is as yet unknown. The CDR3 sequence is 15 residues long. The ends were cut back, 3 bases at V and 0 bases at J, with 9 bases in the middle. The germline CDR1 and CDR2 sequences are KGHSH and LQKENI. The sample comes from a study of shared clonotypes between healthy human individuals. Study findings and constraints: A few donors had around 5.5% of their naive CD4 clonotypes in common.

This was a deep-level run. Sequencing used immunoSEQ multiplex PCR; TCRdb keeps in-frame clones, though not all of them. The sample lists about 980,000 clones, about 80% seen once, with nearly 1.5% in the top ten. Sequenced material: memory CD4+ T cells sorted from blood. The subset denotes: CD45RA-negative fraction. This chain joins TRBV18 and TRBJ2-4; no clear D gene. The sequence was obtained from a man between 18 and 35 years old in good health. CDR3 DNA sequence: TGTGCCAGCTCACCTCCTGGCCTAGCCAAAAACATTCAGTACTTC. This translates into CASSPPGLAKNIQYF. Full variable domain (rest looked up from reference TRBV18 and TRBJ2-4): NAGVMQNPRHLVRRRGQEARLRCSPMKGHSHVYWYRQLPEEGLKFMVYLQKENIIDESGMPKERFSAEFPKEGPSILRIQQVVRGDSAAYFCASSPPGLAKNIQYFGAGTRLSVL.